Below are 24 T cell receptor beta chains sequenced from a single sample in a study of cytomegalovirus exposure and HLA in healthy donors. Use of 60 Vbeta and 13 Jbeta primers characterized the PCR. The method was immunoSEQ multiplex PCR; TCRdb's version includes in-frame clones alone and lacks a portion of them. The sample lists around 150,000 clones; roughly four fifths were seen once. The sample taken for sequencing was PBMCs. These receptors came from a man aged 50-60 years in good health and CMV-seropositive.

This chain connects TRBV19 to TRBJ2-7; 8 bases agree with TRBD1. Germline values: CDR1 LNHDA, CDR2 SQIVND (reference sequence). The trim removed 3 bases at V and 11 bases at J, leaving 3 bases unmatched. The CDR3 is made up of 11 amino acids. This chain's CDR3 is CASSIGQGKYF. In DNA form, the CDR3 reads TGTGCCAGTAGTATCGGACAGGGCAAGTACTTC.

The chain combines TRBV7-2 with TRBJ2-3, with TRBD1 as a possible D gene (6 bases). V was cut by 4 bases and J by 4 bases, with 15 bases left in between. The CDR3 is 15 residues long. Germline-derived CDR1 and CDR2 are SGHTA and FQGNSA. The CDR3 DNA sequence: TGTGCCAGCAGCTCTCAGGGGTTTGGTCCAGATACGCAGTATTTT. This gives the protein CASSSQGFGPDTQYF.

The V gene is TRBV6-5, the J gene TRBJ2-7, with 11 bases lining up with TRBD2. Germline V lookup: CDR1 MNHEY, CDR2 SVGAGI. The CDR3 length is 15 residues. The junction had 3 bases not matched to a gene; V was cut back by 5 bases and J by 0 bases. CDR3: CASSPGTSGSYEQYF. DNA for the CDR3: TGTGCCAGCAGTCCTGGGACTAGCGGCTCCTACGAGCAGTACTTC.

V gene TRBV19 combines with J gene TRBJ2-2; D perhaps matches TRBD1 (6 bases). Germline lookup yields CDR1 LNHDA and CDR2 SQIVND (reference sequence). The CDR3 is 16 residues long. Trimming took 3 bases from V and 4 from J, leaving 15 bases between them. The CDR3 DNA reads as TGTGCCAGTAGTATTCAGACAGGCGCGGGCACCGGGGAGCTGTTTTTT. Translation gives CASSIQTGAGTGELFF.

The chain links TRBV9 to TRBJ2-1, with 7 bases aligning to TRBD2. CDR3 length equals 15 residues. CDR1 and CDR2 from the germline V gene are SGDLS and YYNGEE. V was clipped by 5 bases and J by 6 bases; unmatched bases: 11. Here the CDR3 reads CASSLRTRGPNEQFF. The CDR3 coding sequence is TGTGCCAGCAGTCTAAGGACTAGAGGCCCCAATGAGCAGTTCTTC. Complete variable domain (other parts from reference TRBV9 and TRBJ2-1): DSGVTQTPKHLITATGQRVTLRCSPRSGDLSVYWYQQSLDQGLQFLIQYYNGEERAKGNILERFSAQQFPDLHSELNLSSLELGDSALYFCASSLRTRGPNEQFFGPGTRLTVL.

This clone was seen a single time. The chain employs TRBV2 and TRBJ1-2; 9 bases fit TRBD1. Looked up from germline, CDR1 is SNHLY and CDR2 is FYNNEI. Losses at the gene ends were 3 bases for V and 4 bases for J; bases not matched to a gene: 3. The CDR3 has 14 residues. The CDR3 reads CASSEDRGSYGYTF. The CDR3 DNA reads as TGTGCCAGCAGTGAGGACAGGGGATCCTATGGCTACACCTTC.

V usage is TRBV27 and J usage is TRBJ1-3, with unresolved D. This CDR3 is 14 amino acids long. Per germline, CDR1 MNHEY and CDR2 SMNVEV (reference sequence). The V and J ends lost 5 bases and 2 bases respectively, with 10 bases between them. CDR3 sequence (DNA): TGTGCCAGCAGTCTCGGGGTAACTGGAAACACCATATATTTT. It specifies CASSLGVTGNTIYF.

The rearrangement links TRBV19 to TRBJ1-1; 7 bases are a match to TRBD1. J gave up 8 bases and V 1 base, and 1 base lay outside the gene matches. In germline, CDR1 is LNHDA, CDR2 SQIVND (reference sequence). The CDR3 contains 12 residues. The CDR3 loop reads CASSIADREAFF. CDR3 coding DNA: TGTGCCAGTAGTATAGCGGACAGGGAAGCTTTCTTT.

DNA for the CDR3: TGTGCCAGTAGTATGAGGCAAATCGGTGGCTACACCTTC. Translated, it gives CASSMRQIGGYTF. The chain recombines TRBV19 with TRBJ1-2; D uncertain. Deletions cut 3 bases from V and 7 bases from J, with 12 bases between. CDR1 is LNHDA and CDR2 is SQIVND in the germline V gene (reference sequence). The CDR3 extends over 13 amino acids.

The chain joins TRBV5-4 to TRBJ2-7, with D possibly being TRBD2 (7 bases). Germline CDR1 SGHNT, CDR2 YYREEE (reference sequence). The CDR3 is 16 residues long. Trimming pared 4 bases from V and 2 bases from J, leaving 19 bases between. The DNA for the CDR3 is TGTGCCAGCAGCCGATCGGAGGGGGGGGCGGCCTACGAGCAGTACTTC. This codes for CASSRSEGGAAYEQYF.

This clone occurred a few times. The V gene is TRBV12-5, the J gene TRBJ2-1; D gene uncertain. Trimming stripped 1 base from V and 7 bases from J, with 17 bases between. Germline V gene lookup returns CDR1 LGHNT and CDR2 FRNRAP. The CDR3 is 16 residues long. CDR3 in amino acids: CASGLAETTYGNEQFF. CDR3 DNA: TGTGCTAGTGGTTTGGCTGAAACCACATACGGGAATGAGCAGTTCTTC.

This clone came up once. The CDR3 loop reads CASSFEGGRQETQYF. CDR3 nucleotides: TGTGCCAGCAGTTTCGAGGGGGGGCGCCAAGAGACCCAGTACTTC. The chain links TRBV28 to TRBJ2-5, with a weak D call TRBD2 (7 bases). Trimming removed 3 bases at V and 1 base at J, with 12 bases between. The length of the CDR3 is 15 residues. CDR1 and CDR2 (germline): MDHEN, SYDVKM.

The J gene is TRBJ2-5, the V gene TRBV9; TRBD2 aligns across 14 bases. The trim removed 3 bases at V and 4 bases at J, leaving 2 bases unmatched. Germline V gene sequence: CDR1 SGDLS, CDR2 YYNGEE. The length of the CDR3 is 15 residues. In DNA form, the CDR3 reads TGTGCCAGCAGCGAGGGACTAGCGGGGGCAGAGACCCAGTACTTC. Translated, it gives CASSEGLAGAETQYF.

V gene TRBV30 combines with J gene TRBJ2-5, with 7 bases identical to TRBD1. The J call may be incorrect, as the DNA end agrees better with TRBJ2-7. The CDR3 spans 13 residues. Per germline, CDR1 GTSNPN and CDR2 SVGIG (reference sequence). In nucleotides, the CDR3 is TGTGCCTGGAGGGTGACAGGGTCCTACGAGCAGTACTTC. Residues: CAWRVTGSYEQYF.

The chain employs TRBV6-5 and TRBJ2-1; possibly TRBD2 for D (5 bases). Germline V gene lookup returns CDR1 MNHEY and CDR2 SVGAGI. The CDR3 consists of 11 residues. Between the trimmed V and J ends, which lost 4 bases and 8 bases, there was a span of 6 bases. The CDR3 loop is CASSLRDEQFF. CDR3 sequence (DNA): TGTGCCAGCAGTTTGCGGGATGAGCAGTTCTTC.

This clone showed up just once. V and J are TRBV30 and TRBJ2-5; 8 bases fit TRBD1. This CDR3 is built from 15 residues. Trimming cost V 7 bases and J 4 bases; bases outside gene matches: 14. Germline loops: CDR1 GTSNPN, CDR2 SVGIG (reference sequence). In nucleotides, the CDR3 is TGTGCCTTTGATTTTGGACAGGGTGGAGGAGAGACCCAGTACTTC. It translates to CAFDFGQGGGETQYF.

The V call is TRBV6-5, the J call TRBJ2-3, with 7 positions matching TRBD2. CDR1 is MNHEY, CDR2 SVGAGI, per germline. The junction had 9 bases not matched to a gene; V was cut back by 7 bases and J by 2 bases. The CDR3 is 15 amino acids. The CDR3 DNA reads as TGTGCCAGCAAAGGGTGGGAGGGGTCCACAGATACGCAGTATTTT. This codes for CASKGWEGSTDTQYF.

The chain has TRBV11-2 and TRBJ1-5; D gene unclear. From germline, CDR1 is SGHAT and CDR2 FQNNGV. The CDR3 runs 14 residues. V was cut by 4 bases and J by 3 bases, with 10 bases left in between. Here the CDR3 DNA reads TGTGCCAGCAGCTCGGGGTTACTCAATCAGCCCCAGCATTTT. Encoded protein: CASSSGLLNQPQHF.

This clone occurred once. This sequence joins TRBV11-2 and TRBJ2-5; the match to TRBD1 covers 11 bases. Losses at the gene ends were 2 bases for V and 3 bases for J; bases not matched to a gene: 2. The CDR3 sequence is 15 residues long. The germline gives CDR1 SGHAT, CDR2 FQNNGV. CDR3: CASSLTGQGEETQYF. In nucleotides, the CDR3 is TGTGCCAGCAGCTTAACGGGACAGGGGGAAGAGACCCAGTACTTC.

The chain carries TRBV19 and TRBJ2-1, with D possibly matching TRBD2 (5 bases). The CDR3 length is 15 residues. The ends were cut back, 1 base at V and 0 bases at J, with 7 bases in the middle. Per the germline V gene, CDR1 is LNHDA and CDR2 is SQIVND (reference sequence). In DNA, the CDR3 is TGTGCCAGTAGTATAGGAGGGTACTCCTACAATGAGCAGTTCTTC. It specifies CASSIGGYSYNEQFF.

This clone showed up just once. The chain employs TRBV5-1 and TRBJ2-1, with 8 bases identical to TRBD1. CDR3 length: 17 amino acids. CDR1 is SGHRS and CDR2 is YFSETQ in the germline V gene. V lost 3 bases to trimming and J lost 1 base; unmatched junction nucleotides: 9. CDR3 sequence (DNA): TGCGCCAGCAGCTACCAACTACAGGGGGGTTCCTACAATGAGCAGTTCTTC. The encoded protein is CASSYQLQGGSYNEQFF.

This chain connects TRBV6-1 to TRBJ2-7; D might be TRBD2 (6 bases). There are 18 residues in the CDR3. Trimming removed 1 base from V and 4 bases from J, with 23 bases in between. Germline V lookup: CDR1 MNHNS, CDR2 SASEGT. The CDR3, as DNA: TGTGCCAGCAGTGAAGTACCCCCCGGGAGCGCCCTTTTGTACGAGCAGTACTTC. Encoded protein: CASSEVPPGSALLYEQYF.

The rearrangement uses TRBV14 and TRBJ2-1; 13 bases agree with TRBD2. CDR1 and CDR2 from the germline V gene are SGHDN and FVKESK. V was clipped by 4 bases and J by 7 bases; unmatched bases: 4. The CDR3 spans 15 residues. The CDR3 here is CASSRELAGGNEQFF. The CDR3 DNA follows: TGTGCCAGCAGCCGAGAACTAGCGGGGGGGAATGAGCAGTTCTTC.

The chain is built from TRBV30 and TRBJ2-7; the D gene is possibly TRBD1 (6 bases). Trimming removed 0 bases at V and 4 bases at J, with 10 bases between. The CDR3 runs 13 residues. Germline-derived CDR1 and CDR2 are GTSNPN and SVGIG (reference sequence). The CDR3 region is CAWSVTGWYEQYF. In DNA form, the CDR3 reads TGTGCCTGGAGTGTAACAGGGTGGTACGAGCAGTACTTC.